The sequence of this T cell receptor (beta chain) was determined in a study of cytomegalovirus exposure and HLA in healthy donors. Study as a whole: There were about 85 million unique TCRs (from HLA-typed donors) in an early data release. Whole-study findings and limits: With DRB1 most and HLA-C fewest, TCR association rates differed between HLA loci in a later analysis. Cytomegalovirus-associated status was assigned to 150 or so TCR beta chains.

Trimming cost V 3 bases and J 2 bases; bases outside gene matches: 5. CDR3 length equals 15 residues. Germline loops: CDR1 SGHTA, CDR2 FQGNSA. Note on this clone: Its antigen is not known.

It was with 60 Vbeta and 13 Jbeta primers that the PCR ran. Sequencing was performed with immunoSEQ multiplex PCR; in TCRdb, only in-frame clones are kept and a portion is missing. This sample has some 200,000 clones, with roughly 68% found just once. Input material: PBMCs. The rearrangement links TRBV7-2 to TRBJ1-1; 8 positions agree with TRBD1. This clonotype was sampled from a woman in her twenties or thirties in good health and CMV-seronegative. The CDR3 loop is CASSFGGTGNTEAFF. DNA for the CDR3: TGTGCCAGCAGCTTCGGCGGGACAGGTAACACTGAAGCTTTCTTT.